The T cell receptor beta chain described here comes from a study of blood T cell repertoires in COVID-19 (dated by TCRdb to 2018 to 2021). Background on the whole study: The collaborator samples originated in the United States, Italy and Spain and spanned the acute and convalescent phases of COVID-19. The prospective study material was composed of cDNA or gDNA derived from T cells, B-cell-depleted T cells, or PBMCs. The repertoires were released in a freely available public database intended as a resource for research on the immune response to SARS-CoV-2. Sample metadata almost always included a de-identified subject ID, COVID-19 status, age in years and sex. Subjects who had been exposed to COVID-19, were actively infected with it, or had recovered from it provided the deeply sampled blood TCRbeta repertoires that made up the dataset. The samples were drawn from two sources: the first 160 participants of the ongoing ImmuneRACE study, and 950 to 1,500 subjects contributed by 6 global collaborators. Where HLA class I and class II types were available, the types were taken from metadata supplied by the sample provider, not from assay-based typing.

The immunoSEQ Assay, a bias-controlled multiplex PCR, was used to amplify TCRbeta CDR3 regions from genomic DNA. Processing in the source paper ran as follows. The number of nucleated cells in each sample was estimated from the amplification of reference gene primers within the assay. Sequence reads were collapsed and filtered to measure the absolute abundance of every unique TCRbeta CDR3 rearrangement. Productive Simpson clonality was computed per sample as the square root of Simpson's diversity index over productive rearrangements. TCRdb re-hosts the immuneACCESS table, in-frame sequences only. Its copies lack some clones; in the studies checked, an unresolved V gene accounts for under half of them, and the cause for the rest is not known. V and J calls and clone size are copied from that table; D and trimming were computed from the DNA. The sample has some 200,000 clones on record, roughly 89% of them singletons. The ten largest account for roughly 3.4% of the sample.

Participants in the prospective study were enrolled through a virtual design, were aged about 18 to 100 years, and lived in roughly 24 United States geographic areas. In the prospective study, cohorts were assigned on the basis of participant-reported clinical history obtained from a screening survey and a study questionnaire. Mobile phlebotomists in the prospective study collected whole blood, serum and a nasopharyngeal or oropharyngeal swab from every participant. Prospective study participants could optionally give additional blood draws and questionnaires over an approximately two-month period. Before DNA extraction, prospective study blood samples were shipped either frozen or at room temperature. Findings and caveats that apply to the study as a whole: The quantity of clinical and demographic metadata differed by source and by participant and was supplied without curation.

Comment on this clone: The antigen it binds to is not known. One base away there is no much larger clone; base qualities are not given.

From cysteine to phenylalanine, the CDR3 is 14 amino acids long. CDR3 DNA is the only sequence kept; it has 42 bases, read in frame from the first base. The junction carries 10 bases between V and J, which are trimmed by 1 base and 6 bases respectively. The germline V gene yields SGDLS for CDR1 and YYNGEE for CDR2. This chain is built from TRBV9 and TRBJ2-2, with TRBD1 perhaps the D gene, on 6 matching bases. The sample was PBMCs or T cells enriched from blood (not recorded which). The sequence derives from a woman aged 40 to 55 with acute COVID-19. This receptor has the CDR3 CASSVHRVPGELFF. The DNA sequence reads TGTGCCAGCAGCGTACACAGGGTGCCCGGGGAGCTGTTTTTT.